This TCR beta chain was retrieved from a study of T cell responses to AZD1222 COVID-19 vaccine. About the study: Second-dose recipients at about 4 or about 12 weeks were treated as one pooled group.

As regards this clone: Its antigen is unknown.

Germline V CDR1 and CDR2: SQVTM, ANQGSEA. V dropped 3 bases and J dropped 1 base, with 12 bases sitting between them. There are 14 residues in the CDR3. Study outcomes and limitations: Reportedly, close to half of spike-specific TCRs are directed against unmutated variant regions. Only a handful of AZD1222 recipients, six or seven in all, had baseline seropositivity.

Assay: immunoSEQ multiplex PCR; the TCRdb copy retains only in-frame clones and omits some. The sample contains fewer than 70,000 clones, over 85% of which appear only once. Sequences were derived from peripheral blood, sampled on day 0 of AZD1222 vaccination. The clonotype was recovered from an adult in good health. The rearrangement links TRBV29-1 to TRBJ1-1, with D uncertain. CDR3 amino acids: CSVDRLQSNTEAFF. In DNA, the CDR3 is TGCAGCGTTGATAGGTTACAGTCGAACACTGAAGCTTTCTTT. The complete variable domain, with remaining parts taken from reference TRBV29-1 and TRBJ1-1, reads SAVISQKPSRDICQRGTSLTIQCQVDSQVTMMFWYRQQPGQSLTLIATANQGSEATYESGFVIDKFPISRPNLTFSTLTVSNMSPEDSSIYLCSVDRLQSNTEAFFGQGTRLTVV.